This T cell receptor (beta chain) emerged from a study of cytomegalovirus exposure and HLA in healthy donors. Notes on the study in general: In a later analysis, several top co-occurrence clusters appeared linked to parvovirus B19, influenza, CMV and Epstein-Barr virus. It was reported that the classifier diagnosed cytomegalovirus status with high specificity and sensitivity in both the original and validation cohorts. The authors listed 164 TCR beta chains as cytomegalovirus-associated.

The CDR3 runs to 14 residues. Germline V gene lookup returns CDR1 ENHRY and CDR2 SYGVKD. With 5 bases clipped from V and 7 bases from J, the junction kept 10 bases outside the gene matches. The study ran its PCR with 60 Vbeta and 13 Jbeta primers. TCRdb's copy holds only in-frame clones and misses some; the assay was immunoSEQ multiplex PCR. Of approximately 60,000 clones in the sample, around 83% were seen once. To note about this clone: Its cognate antigen is unknown.

The sequenced sample was PBMCs. This chain connects TRBV10-3 to TRBJ1-1, with 7 nucleotides matching TRBD1. The TCR sequence derives from a man aged 30 to 45 in good health and CMV-seronegative. CDR3 DNA: TGTGCCATCAGTAAACTGACAGGGAACCGTGAAGCTTTCTTT. This gives the protein CAISKLTGNREAFF.